This T cell receptor (beta chain) stems from a study of blood T cell repertoires in COVID-19. About the study: COVID-19 samples collected from the United States, Italy and Spain covered acute and convalescent phases.

With regard to this clone: A junction boundary mismatches the germline segment, possibly from a read error.

Germline V lookup: CDR1 MDHEN, CDR2 SYDVKM. The CDR3 is 13 amino acids. This table comes from immunoSEQ multiplex PCR, and its TCRdb copy is limited to in-frame clones, with some not included. The sample includes approximately 300,000 clones, 75% to 90% of them seen just once. This chain connects TRBV28 to TRBJ2-3; 8 bases map to TRBD2. The source is a woman in her 30s who had been exposed to COVID-19. Sample: PBMCs or T cells enriched from blood (not recorded which). The CDR3 here is CASSLPGTRAKHF. The CDR3 DNA reads as TGTGCCAGCAGTCTTCCCGGGACTAGAGCTAAACATTTT.